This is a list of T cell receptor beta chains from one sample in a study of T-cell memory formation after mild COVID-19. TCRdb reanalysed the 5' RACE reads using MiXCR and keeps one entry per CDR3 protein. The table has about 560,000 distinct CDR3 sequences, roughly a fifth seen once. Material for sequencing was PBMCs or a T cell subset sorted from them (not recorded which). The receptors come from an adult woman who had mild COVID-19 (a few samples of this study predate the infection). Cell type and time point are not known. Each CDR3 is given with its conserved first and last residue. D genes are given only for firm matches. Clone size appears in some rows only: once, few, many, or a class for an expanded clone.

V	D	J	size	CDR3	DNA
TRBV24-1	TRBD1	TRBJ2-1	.	CATSEPGTGAWEQFF	TGTGCCACCAGTGAGCCCGGGACAGGGGCATGGGAGCAGTTCTTC
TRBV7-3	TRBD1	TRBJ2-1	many	CASSLTGQYINEQFF	TGTGCCAGCAGCTTAACGGGACAGTATATCAATGAGCAGTTCTTC
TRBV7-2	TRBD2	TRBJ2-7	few	CASSYPGLAAREQYF	TGTGCCAGCAGCTATCCGGGACTAGCGGCTCGGGAGCAGTACTTC
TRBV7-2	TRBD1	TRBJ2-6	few	CASSFRQGYRSGANVLTF	TGTGCCAGCAGCTTCCGACAGGGATACCGCTCTGGGGCCAACGTCCTGACTTTC
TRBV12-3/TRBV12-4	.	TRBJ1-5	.	CASSRPDQPQHF	TGTGCCAGCAGTCGGCCGGATCAGCCCCAGCATTTT
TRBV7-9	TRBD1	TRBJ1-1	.	CASSLSWTGMNTEAFF	TGTGCCAGCAGCTTATCCTGGACAGGGATGAACACTGAAGCTTTCTTT
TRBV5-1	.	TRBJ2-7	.	CASSPREASSYEQYF	TGCGCCAGCAGCCCGCGGGAAGCCAGTTCCTACGAGCAGTACTTC
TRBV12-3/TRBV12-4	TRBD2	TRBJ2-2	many	CASSRGLAGVGTGELFF	TGTGCCAGCAGCCGAGGACTAGCGGGGGTGGGCACCGGGGAGCTGTTTTTT
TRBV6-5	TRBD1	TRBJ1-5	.	CASRPTGSNQPQHF	TGTGCCAGCAGGCCGACAGGGAGCAATCAGCCCCAGCATTTT
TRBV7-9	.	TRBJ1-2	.	CASSLETAGYGYTF	TGTGCCAGCAGCTTAGAGACAGCAGGCTATGGCTACACCTTC
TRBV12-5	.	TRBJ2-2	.	CASGSRNSPNTGELFF	TGTGCTAGTGGTTCACGGAACTCCCCGAACACCGGGGAGCTGTTTTTT
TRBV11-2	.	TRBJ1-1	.	CASSPGFWDTEAFF	TGTGCCAGCAGCCCAGGGTTTTGGGACACTGAAGCTTTCTTT
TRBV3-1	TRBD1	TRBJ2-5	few	CASSQDRGYRQGAGETQYF	TGTGCCAGCAGCCAGGACCGGGGGTATCGACAGGGGGCCGGAGAGACCCAGTACTTC
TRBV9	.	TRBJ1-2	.	CASSVGYGDYGYTF	TGTGCCAGCAGCGTAGGCTACGGTGACTATGGCTACACCTTC
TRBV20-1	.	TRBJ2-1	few	CSARVGSSYNEQFF	TGCAGTGCTAGAGTTGGGAGCTCCTACAATGAGCAGTTCTTC
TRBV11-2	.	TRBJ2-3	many	CASSSLPGLRRNTQYF	TGTGCCAGCAGCTCCCTCCCGGGACTGAGGCGGAATACGCAGTATTTT
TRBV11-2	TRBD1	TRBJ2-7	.	CASSLATGGTGLEQYF	TGTGCCAGCAGCTTAGCCACCGGGGGGACAGGGCTCGAGCAGTACTTC
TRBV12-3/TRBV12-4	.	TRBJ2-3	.	CASSRPGTTTQGTQYF	TGTGCCAGCAGCCGACCCGGGACAACGACTCAGGGTACGCAGTATTTT
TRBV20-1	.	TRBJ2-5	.	CSAPQGWEETQYF	TGCAGTGCTCCCCAGGGCTGGGAGGAGACCCAGTACTTC
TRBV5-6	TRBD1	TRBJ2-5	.	CASSASWTGGIYGETQYF	TGTGCCAGCAGCGCCTCCTGGACAGGGGGCATTTACGGGGAGACCCAGTACTTC
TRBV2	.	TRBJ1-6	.	CASSVNRGDSGSPLHF	TGTGCCAGCAGTGTGAACCGAGGGGACTCAGGTTCACCCCTCCACTTT
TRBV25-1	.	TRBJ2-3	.	CASSVGIRYDTQYF	TGTGCCAGCAGTGTAGGTATCCGGTACGATACGCAGTATTTT
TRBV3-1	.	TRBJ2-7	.	CASSQGETSDF	TGTGCCAGCAGCCAAGGTGAAACCTCGGACTTC
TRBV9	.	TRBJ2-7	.	CASSGGGRGHEQYF	TGTGCCAGCAGCGGAGGTGGCAGGGGACACGAGCAGTACTTC
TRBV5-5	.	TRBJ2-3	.	CASSRTGSPSDTQYF	TGTGCCAGCAGCCGAACGGGATCCCCTTCGGATACGCAGTATTTT
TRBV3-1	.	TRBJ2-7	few	CASSQGVDSSYEQYF	TGTGCCAGCAGCCAAGGGGTGGACAGCTCCTACGAGCAGTACTTC
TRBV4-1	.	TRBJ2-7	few	CASSQGSREQYF	TGCGCCAGCAGCCAAGGTAGCAGGGAGCAGTACTTC
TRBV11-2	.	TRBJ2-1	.	CASSLGHGGAMGGRQFF	TGTGCCAGCAGCTTAGGCCATGGCGGGGCGATGGGTGGGAGGCAGTTCTTC
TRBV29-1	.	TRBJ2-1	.	CSVVEGGGNEQFF	TGCAGCGTTGTAGAGGGAGGAGGGAATGAGCAGTTCTTC
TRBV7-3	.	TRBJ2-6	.	CASSASGAGANVLTF	TGTGCCAGCAGCGCCTCAGGCGCTGGGGCCAACGTCCTGACTTTC
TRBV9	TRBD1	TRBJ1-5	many	CASSVAGTVNQPQHF	TGTGCCAGCAGCGTCGCCGGGACAGTCAATCAGCCCCAGCATTTT
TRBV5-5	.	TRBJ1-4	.	CASSSSWPQDLNEKLFF	TGTGCCAGCAGCTCGTCCTGGCCCCAAGACCTTAATGAAAAACTGTTTTTT
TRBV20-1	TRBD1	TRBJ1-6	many	CSAEISGQGNSPLHF	TGCAGTGCTGAGATTTCGGGACAGGGGAATTCACCCCTCCACTTT
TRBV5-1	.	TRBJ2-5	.	CASSLGSRYQETQYF	TGCGCCAGCAGCTTGGGCAGCCGGTACCAAGAGACCCAGTACTTC
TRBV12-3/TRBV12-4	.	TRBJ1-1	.	CASSLGKPYEAFF	TGTGCCAGCAGTTTGGGTAAACCCTATGAAGCTTTCTTT
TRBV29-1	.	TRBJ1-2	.	CSVEDLTGIYGYTF	TGCAGCGTTGAAGATCTAACGGGGATCTATGGCTACACCTTC
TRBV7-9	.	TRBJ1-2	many	CASASVRVGGYTF	TGTGCCAGCGCCTCAGTGAGGGTCGGCGGCTACACCTTC
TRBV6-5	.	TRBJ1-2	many	CASSNNYGYTF	TGTGCCAGCTCCAACAACTATGGCTACACCTTC
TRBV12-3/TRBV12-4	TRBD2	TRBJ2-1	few	CASSFPGLAGGSSYNEQFF	TGTGCCAGCAGTTTTCCGGGACTAGCGGGGGGGAGCTCCTACAATGAGCAGTTCTTC
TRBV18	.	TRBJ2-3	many	CASSPPSTPRQYF	TGTGCCAGCTCACCACCGAGTACGCCCCGGCAGTATTTT
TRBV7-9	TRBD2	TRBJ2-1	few	CASSHGLVPGDEQFF	TGTGCCAGCAGCCACGGACTAGTTCCGGGGGATGAGCAGTTCTTC
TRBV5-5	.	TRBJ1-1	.	CASSLLQPLEAFF	TGTGCCAGCAGCCTCCTACAGCCTTTAGAAGCTTTCTTT
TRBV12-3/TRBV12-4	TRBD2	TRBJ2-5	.	CASGARGGHEETQYF	TGTGCCAGCGGGGCACGGGGGGGCCATGAAGAGACCCAGTACTTC
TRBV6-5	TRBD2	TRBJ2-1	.	CASSSTSGGTNEQFF	TGTGCCAGCAGTTCGACTAGCGGGGGGACGAATGAGCAGTTCTTC
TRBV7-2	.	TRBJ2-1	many	CASSSRGQTVQFF	TGTGCCAGCAGCTCACGCGGCCAGACAGTGCAGTTCTTC
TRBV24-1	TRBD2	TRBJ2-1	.	CATSDPHSGPRYNEQFF	TGTGCCACCAGTGATCCCCATAGCGGGCCTCGGTACAATGAGCAGTTCTTC
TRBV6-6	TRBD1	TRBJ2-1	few	CASRTQGNEQFF	TGTGCCAGCAGGACACAGGGGAATGAGCAGTTCTTC
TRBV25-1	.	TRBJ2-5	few	CASTSMYGYQETQYF	TGTGCCAGCACCTCGATGTACGGGTACCAAGAGACCCAGTACTTC
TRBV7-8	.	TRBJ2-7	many	CASLGSREQYF	TGTGCCAGCCTAGGGAGTCGCGAGCAGTACTTC
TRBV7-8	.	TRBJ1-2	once	CASSLEGYRVGGYTF	TGTGCCAGCAGCTTAGAGGGGTATAGGGTCGGTGGCTACACCTTC
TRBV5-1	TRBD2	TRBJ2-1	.	CASYRYYLGTSGGSSYNEQFF	TGCGCCAGCTACCGCTACTACCTCGGGACTAGCGGGGGGAGCTCCTACAATGAGCAGTTCTTC
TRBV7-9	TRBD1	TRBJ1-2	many	CASSPPGQGYGYTF	TGCGCCAGCAGCCCACCGGGACAGGGCTATGGCTACACCTTC
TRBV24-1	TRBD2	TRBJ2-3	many	CATSGGAGGPTDTQYF	TGTGCCACCAGTGGAGGGGCGGGGGGACCCACAGATACGCAGTATTTT